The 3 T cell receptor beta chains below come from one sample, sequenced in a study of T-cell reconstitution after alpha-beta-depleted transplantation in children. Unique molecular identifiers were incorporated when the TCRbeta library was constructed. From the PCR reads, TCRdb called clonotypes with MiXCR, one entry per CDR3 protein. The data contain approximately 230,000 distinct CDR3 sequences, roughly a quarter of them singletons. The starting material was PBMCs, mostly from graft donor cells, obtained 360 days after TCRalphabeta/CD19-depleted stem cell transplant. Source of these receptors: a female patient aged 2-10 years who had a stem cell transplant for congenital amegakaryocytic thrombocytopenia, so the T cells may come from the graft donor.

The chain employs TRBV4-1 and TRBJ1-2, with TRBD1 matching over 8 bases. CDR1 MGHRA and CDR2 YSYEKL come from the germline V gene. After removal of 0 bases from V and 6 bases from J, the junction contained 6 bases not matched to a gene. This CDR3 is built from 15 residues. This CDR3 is CASSQDTQGADGYTF. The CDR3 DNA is TGCGCCAGCAGCCAAGACACTCAGGGGGCCGATGGCTACACCTTC.

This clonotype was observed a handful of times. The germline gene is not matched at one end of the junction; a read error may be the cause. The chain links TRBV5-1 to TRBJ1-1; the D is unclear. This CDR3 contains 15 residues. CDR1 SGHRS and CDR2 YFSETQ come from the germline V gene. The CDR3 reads CASSSAGSGNTEVFF. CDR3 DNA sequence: TGCGCCAGCAGCTCTGCCGGGAGCGGGAACACTGAAGTTTTCTTT.

Written as DNA, the CDR3 is TGCAGTGCTAGAGTGGCGGGGGGTGAGCAGTTCTTC. Translating gives CSARVAGGEQFF. The rearrangement links TRBV20-1 to TRBJ2-1, with 8 bases that match TRBD2. Trimming cost V 1 base and J 9 bases; bases outside gene matches: 2. The CDR3 loop spans 12 amino acids. Germline CDR1 DFQATT, CDR2 SNEGSKA (reference sequence).